The next 21 T cell receptor beta chains were all read from a single sample in a study of cytomegalovirus exposure and HLA in healthy donors. The primer mix had 60 Vbeta and 13 Jbeta primers. Here immunoSEQ multiplex PCR was the method, and the copy in TCRdb shows in-frame clones only, minus some. The sample holds about 190,000 clones, around 87% seen once. The material sequenced was PBMCs. These receptors were taken from a man younger than 45 in good health and CMV-seronegative.

J is TRBJ2-3 and V is TRBV10-3, with TRBD2 as a possible D gene (6 bases). V lost 3 bases and J 4 bases, leaving 17 bases between the germline ends. The CDR3 has 16 amino acids. Germline V CDR1 and CDR2: ENHRY, SYGVKD. CDR3 region: CAISDPPSGYADTQYF. DNA of the CDR3: TGTGCCATCAGTGATCCACCAAGCGGGTACGCAGATACGCAGTATTTT.

The chain couples TRBV13 to TRBJ2-7; D gene unclear. Looked up from germline, CDR1 is PRHDT and CDR2 is FYEKMQ (reference sequence). CDR3 length: 12 residues. The V and J ends lost 5 bases and 3 bases respectively, with 8 bases between them. Here the CDR3 reads CASSVTDYEQYF. CDR3 in DNA: TGTGCCAGCAGCGTTACAGACTACGAGCAGTACTTC.

This chain uses TRBV28 with TRBJ2-1; 8 bases map to TRBD2. Germline V gene data show CDR1 as MDHEN and CDR2 as SYDVKM. Trimming at V came to 11 bases and at J to 2 bases, leaving 5 bases not matched to a gene. The CDR3 runs 13 residues. CDR3 DNA sequence: TGTGCCGCGCTAGCGGGTGCCTACAATGAGCAGTTCTTC. Its protein is CAALAGAYNEQFF. Drawing the rest from reference TRBV28 and TRBJ2-1, the complete variable domain is DVKVTQSSRYLVKRTGEKVFLECVQDMDHENMFWYRQDPGLGLRLIYFSYDVKMKEKGDIPEGYSVSREKKERFSLILESASTNQTSMYLCAALAGAYNEQFFGPGTRLTVL.

The chain carries TRBV2 and TRBJ2-6, with D unclear. V was clipped by 6 bases and J by 0 bases, with 6 bases between them. The CDR3 loop spans 14 amino acids. Germline loops: CDR1 SNHLY, CDR2 FYNNEI. The CDR3 DNA reads TGTGCCAGCAGGAGGCTCTCTGGGGCCAACGTCCTGACTTTC. Its translation is CASRRLSGANVLTF.

With respect to this clone: Its ends do not fully match the called genes, so a read error is possible. The genes are TRBV5-8 and TRBJ2-6; 7 bases agree with TRBD2. The CDR3 has 15 residues. Germline V CDR1 and CDR2: SGHTS, YDEGEE. The CDR3 is CASSLTSDGANGLTF. CDR3 bases: TGTGCCAGCAGCTTAACTAGCGATGGGGCCAACGGCCTGACTTTC.

Comment on this clone: Other DNA variants within this sample encode the same CDR3. The chain employs TRBV5-1 and TRBJ1-3; D call uncertain. The CDR3 spans 14 residues. CDR1 and CDR2 from the germline V gene are SGHRS and YFSETQ. The V and J ends lost 0 bases and 0 bases respectively, with 4 bases between them. CDR3 coding DNA: TGCGCCAGCAGCTTGGACAGCTCTGGAAACACCATATATTTT. Translation: CASSLDSSGNTIYF.

The J gene is TRBJ1-6, the V gene TRBV6-5, with 7 bases aligning to TRBD1. The CDR3 loop spans 14 amino acids. The V gene end was trimmed by 5 bases and the J gene end by 6 bases; junction bases not matched to a gene: 4. Germline CDR1 is MNHEY and CDR2 is SVGAGI. As DNA, the CDR3 is TGTGCCAGCAGTAACAGGGGTTCTAATTCACCCCTCCACTTT. This codes for CASSNRGSNSPLHF.

This rearrangement joins TRBV27 to TRBJ1-5, with 12 bases aligning to TRBD1. CDR1 is MNHEY and CDR2 is SMNVEV in the germline V gene (reference sequence). The CDR3 runs 15 residues. Unmatched junction bases numbered 6, after V lost 5 bases and J lost 7 bases. The CDR3 spells CASSPGTGGRQPQHF. CDR3 coding DNA: TGTGCCAGCAGTCCCGGGACAGGGGGCCGACAGCCCCAGCATTTT.

This clone occurred once. The chain has TRBV19 and TRBJ1-1, with unresolved D. This CDR3 region has 16 residues. Per the germline V gene, CDR1 is LNHDA and CDR2 is SQIVND (reference sequence). Trimming took off 3 bases at V and 3 bases at J, with 17 bases between the two ends. The CDR3 coding sequence is TGTGCCAGTAGTATGGGAGGGTTAAGGGCCTACACTGAAGCTTTCTTT. Protein product: CASSMGGLRAYTEAFF.

The V call is TRBV6-1, the J call TRBJ2-1; D is undetermined. Germline V gives CDR1 MNHNS, CDR2 SASEGT. The V and J ends lost 7 bases and 7 bases respectively, with 14 bases between them. The CDR3 extends over 13 amino acids. As DNA, the CDR3 is TGTGCCAGCATTGGTAGAGGCCTAAATGAGCAGTTCTTC. Translated, it gives CASIGRGLNEQFF.

The CDR3 spells CASDGQDGYTF. The DNA for the CDR3 is TGTGCCAGTGACGGACAGGATGGCTACACCTTC. The chain links TRBV19 to TRBJ1-2, with 7 positions matching TRBD1. V was pared by 8 bases and J by 6 bases, with 3 bases of the junction left unmatched. This CDR3 region has 11 residues. Germline V gene lookup returns CDR1 LNHDA and CDR2 SQIVND (reference sequence).

The chain is built from TRBV7-9 and TRBJ2-7, with a weak D call TRBD2 (5 bases). Germline V gene sequence: CDR1 SEHNR, CDR2 FQNEAQ (reference sequence). Trimming stripped 5 bases from V and 0 bases from J, with 17 bases between. The CDR3 totals 16 residues. Here the CDR3 DNA reads TGTGCCAGCAGCCTTGGACTGGCTAGGAGCTCCTACGAGCAGTACTTC. Protein sequence: CASSLGLARSSYEQYF.

V gene TRBV6-5 combines with J gene TRBJ2-7, with 7 bases lining up with TRBD1. The J segment lost 3 bases and the V segment lost 6 bases, leaving 8 bases of the junction unmatched. Germline CDR1 and CDR2: MNHEY and SVGAGI. CDR3 length: 14 residues. CDR3 loop: CASSRGQASYEQYF. The CDR3 region has the DNA TGTGCCAGCAGCCGTGGACAGGCCAGCTACGAGCAGTACTTC.

The chain uses TRBV13 and TRBJ2-7, with no clear D. This CDR3 has 13 amino acids. Trimming left V 4 bases short and J 1 base short, with 8 bases between. Germline loops: CDR1 PRHDT, CDR2 FYEKMQ (reference sequence). The CDR3 coding sequence is TGTGCCAGCAGCTCCACACCATCCTACGAGCAGTACTTC. It encodes CASSSTPSYEQYF.

The table lists this clone with a count of one. This rearrangement joins TRBV5-6 to TRBJ1-1; no clear D. V was clipped by 4 bases and J by 9 bases, with 10 bases between them. This CDR3 is built from 11 residues. Germline CDR1 SGHDT, CDR2 YYEEEE. For the CDR3, the DNA is TGTGCCAGCAGCCGCGGGAGCCAAGCTTTCTTT. This codes for CASSRGSQAFF.

CDR3 in amino acids: CASSPRGKWPQHF. In DNA form, the CDR3 reads TGTGCCAGCAGCCCAAGAGGGAAGTGGCCCCAGCATTTT. V gene TRBV7-8 combines with J gene TRBJ1-5; D is ambiguous. Per the germline V gene, CDR1 is SGHVS and CDR2 is FQNEAQ. Trimming shortened V by 5 bases and J by 9 bases, and 14 bases separated the two germline ends. The CDR3 consists of 13 residues.

This clone occurred a few times. CDR3 DNA: TGCGCCAGCAGCTTGGGGGCTAGCGGGGTGGCAGATACGCAGTATTTT. Amino acid sequence: CASSLGASGVADTQYF. The V and J genes are TRBV5-1 and TRBJ2-3; 9 bases line up with TRBD2. Germline V gene lookup returns CDR1 SGHRS and CDR2 YFSETQ. CDR3 length: 16 residues. The V gene end was trimmed by 0 bases and the J gene end by 4 bases; junction bases not matched to a gene: 6. Supplemented by reference TRBV5-1 and TRBJ2-3, the full variable domain reads KAGVTQTPRYLIKTRGQQVTLSCSPISGHRSVSWYQQTPGQGLQFLFEYFSETQRNKGNFPGRFSGRQFSNSRSEMNVSTLELGDSALYLCASSLGASGVADTQYFGPGTRLTVL.

The CDR3 DNA reads TGCGCCAGCAGAGAACCCTATGCAGGGGGGCAAGAGACCCAGTACTTC. Amino acid sequence: CASREPYAGGQETQYF. The chain is built from TRBV10-2 and TRBJ2-5, with D possibly being TRBD1 (7 bases). With 6 bases removed from V and 2 bases from J, the gap between germline ends came to 19 bases. The CDR3 is 16 residues long. Germline CDR1 is WSHSY and CDR2 is SAAADI.

This clone was seen once. This sequence joins TRBV6-5 and TRBJ1-1; 9 nucleotides match TRBD1. Looked up from germline, CDR1 is MNHEY and CDR2 is SVGAGI. The CDR3 covers 13 residues. V lost 5 bases to trimming and J lost 4 bases; unmatched junction nucleotides: 2. In DNA, the CDR3 is TGTGCCAGCAGTCCGGACAGGGGCACTGAAGCTTTCTTT. Amino acids: CASSPDRGTEAFF.

This chain links TRBV2 with TRBJ2-1, with a tentative D call TRBD2 (6 bases). V was pared by 6 bases and J by 3 bases, with 12 bases between. The CDR3 covers 14 residues. Germline-derived CDR1 and CDR2 are SNHLY and FYNNEI. The CDR3 reads CASRAGTDYNEQFF. In DNA, the CDR3 is TGTGCCAGCAGGGCCGGGACTGACTACAATGAGCAGTTCTTC.

In regard to this clone: Other DNA sequences in this sample translate to the same CDR3. J is TRBJ2-7 and V is TRBV5-1, with TRBD1 matching over 9 bases. The CDR3 has 16 residues. With 2 bases clipped from V and 3 bases from J, the junction kept 9 bases outside the gene matches. The germline CDR1 and CDR2 sequences are SGHRS and YFSETQ. The CDR3 DNA reads TGCGCCAGCAGCTTAGGGCCCCGGGACAGGGACTACGAGCAGTACTTC. Translation gives CASSLGPRDRDYEQYF.